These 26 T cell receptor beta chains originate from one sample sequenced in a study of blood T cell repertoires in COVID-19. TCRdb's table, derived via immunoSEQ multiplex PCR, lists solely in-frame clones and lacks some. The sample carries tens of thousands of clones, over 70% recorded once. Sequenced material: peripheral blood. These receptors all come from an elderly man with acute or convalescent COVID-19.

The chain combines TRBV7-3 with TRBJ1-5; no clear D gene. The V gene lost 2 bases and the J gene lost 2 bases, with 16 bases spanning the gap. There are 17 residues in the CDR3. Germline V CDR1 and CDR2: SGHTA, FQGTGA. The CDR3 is CASSLVVQVKGNQPQHF. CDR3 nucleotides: TGTGCCAGCAGCTTAGTTGTTCAGGTTAAAGGCAATCAGCCCCAGCATTTT.

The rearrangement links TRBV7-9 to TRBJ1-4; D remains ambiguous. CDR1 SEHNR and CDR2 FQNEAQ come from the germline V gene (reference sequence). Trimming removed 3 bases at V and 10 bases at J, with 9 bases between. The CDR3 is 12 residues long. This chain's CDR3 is CASSFISGKLFF. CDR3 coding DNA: TGTGCCAGCAGCTTTATCAGCGGAAAACTGTTTTTT.

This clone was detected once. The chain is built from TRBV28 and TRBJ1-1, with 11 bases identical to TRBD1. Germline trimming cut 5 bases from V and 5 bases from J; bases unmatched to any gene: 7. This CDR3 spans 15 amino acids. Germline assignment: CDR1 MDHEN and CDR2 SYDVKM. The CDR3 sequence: CASSRSDRGRTEAFF. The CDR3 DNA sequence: TGTGCCAGCAGTAGATCGGACAGGGGGCGAACTGAAGCTTTCTTT.

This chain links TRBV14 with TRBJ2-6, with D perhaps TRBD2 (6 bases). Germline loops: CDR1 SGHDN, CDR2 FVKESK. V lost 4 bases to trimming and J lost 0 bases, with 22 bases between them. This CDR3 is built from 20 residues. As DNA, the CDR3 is TGTGCCAGCAGCCCCTCGGGGGACCAGGAGGGTTTCTCTGGGGCCAACGTCCTGACTTTC. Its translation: CASSPSGDQEGFSGANVLTF.

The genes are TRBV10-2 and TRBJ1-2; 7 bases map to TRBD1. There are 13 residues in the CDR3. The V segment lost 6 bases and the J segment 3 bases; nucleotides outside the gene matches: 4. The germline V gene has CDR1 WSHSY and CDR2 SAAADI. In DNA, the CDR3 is TGCGCCAGCAGCAATACAGGGGACTATGGCTACACCTTC. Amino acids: CASSNTGDYGYTF.

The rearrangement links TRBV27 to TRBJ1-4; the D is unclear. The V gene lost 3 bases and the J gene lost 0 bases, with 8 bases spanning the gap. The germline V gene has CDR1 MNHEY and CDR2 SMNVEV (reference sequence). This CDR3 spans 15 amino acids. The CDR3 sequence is CASSFSGTTNEKLFF. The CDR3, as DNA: TGTGCCAGCAGTTTTTCCGGGACAACTAATGAAAAACTGTTTTTT.

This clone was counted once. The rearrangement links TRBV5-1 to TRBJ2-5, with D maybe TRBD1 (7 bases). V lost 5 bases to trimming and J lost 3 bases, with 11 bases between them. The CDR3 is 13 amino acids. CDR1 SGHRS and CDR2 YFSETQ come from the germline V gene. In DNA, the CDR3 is TGCGCCAGCAGGCGGGACAGCAAAGAGACCCAGTACTTC. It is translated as CASRRDSKETQYF.

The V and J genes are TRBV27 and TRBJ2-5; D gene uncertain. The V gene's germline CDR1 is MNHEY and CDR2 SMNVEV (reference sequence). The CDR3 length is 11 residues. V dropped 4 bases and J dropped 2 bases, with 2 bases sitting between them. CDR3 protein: CASSSQETQYF. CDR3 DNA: TGTGCCAGCAGTTCACAAGAGACCCAGTACTTC.

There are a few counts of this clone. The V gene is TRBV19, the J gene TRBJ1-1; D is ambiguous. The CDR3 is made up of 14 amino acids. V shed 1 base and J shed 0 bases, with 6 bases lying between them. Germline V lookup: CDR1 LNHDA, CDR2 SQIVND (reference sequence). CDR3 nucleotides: TGTGCCAGTAGTATAGGTCCGGTGAACACTGAAGCTTTCTTT. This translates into CASSIGPVNTEAFF.

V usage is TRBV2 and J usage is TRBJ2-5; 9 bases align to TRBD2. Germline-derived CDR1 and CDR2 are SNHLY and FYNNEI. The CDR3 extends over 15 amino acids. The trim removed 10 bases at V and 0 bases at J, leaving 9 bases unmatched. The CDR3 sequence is CANTVKRGDQETQYF. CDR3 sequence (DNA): TGTGCCAACACCGTGAAGCGGGGGGACCAAGAGACCCAGTACTTC.

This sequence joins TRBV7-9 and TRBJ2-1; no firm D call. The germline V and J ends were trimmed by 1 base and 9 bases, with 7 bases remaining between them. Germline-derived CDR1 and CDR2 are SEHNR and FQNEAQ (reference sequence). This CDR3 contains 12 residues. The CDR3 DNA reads TGTGCCAGCAGCTTAGTACGAGGTGAGCAGTTCTTC. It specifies CASSLVRGEQFF.

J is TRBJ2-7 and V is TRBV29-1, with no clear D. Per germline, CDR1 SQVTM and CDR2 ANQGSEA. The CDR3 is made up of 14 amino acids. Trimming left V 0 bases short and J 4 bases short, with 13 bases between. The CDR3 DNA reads TGCAGCGTTGAAGATGGTTCCGAGTTTTACGAGCAGTACTTC. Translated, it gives CSVEDGSEFYEQYF.

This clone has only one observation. CDR3 DNA: TGTGCCAGCAGCCCGGGGCAGGGGTGGGATACGCAGTATTTT. Its protein is CASSPGQGWDTQYF. V usage is TRBV9 and J usage is TRBJ2-3; tentative D call: TRBD1 (6 bases). This CDR3 region has 14 residues. Trimming stripped 4 bases from V and 6 bases from J, with 15 bases between. CDR1 SGDLS and CDR2 YYNGEE come from the germline V gene.

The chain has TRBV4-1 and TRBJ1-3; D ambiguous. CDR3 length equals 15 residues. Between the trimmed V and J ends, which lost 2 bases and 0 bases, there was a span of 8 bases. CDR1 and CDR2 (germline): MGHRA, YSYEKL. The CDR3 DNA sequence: TGCGCCAGCAGCCAAAGACACCACTCTGGAAACACCATATATTTT. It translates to CASSQRHHSGNTIYF.

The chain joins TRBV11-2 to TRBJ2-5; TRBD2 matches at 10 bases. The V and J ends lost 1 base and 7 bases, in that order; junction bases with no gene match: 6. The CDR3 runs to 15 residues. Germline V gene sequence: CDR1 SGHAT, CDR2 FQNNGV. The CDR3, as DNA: TGTGCCAGCAGCTTAGGGACTAGCGGTCGGGGGACCCAGTACTTC. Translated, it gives CASSLGTSGRGTQYF.

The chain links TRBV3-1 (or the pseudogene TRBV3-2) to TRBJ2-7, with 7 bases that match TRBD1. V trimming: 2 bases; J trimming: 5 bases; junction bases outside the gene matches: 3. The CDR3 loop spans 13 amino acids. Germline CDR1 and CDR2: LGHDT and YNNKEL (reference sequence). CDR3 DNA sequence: TGTGCCAGCAGCCAAAACACAGGGGACGAGCAGTACTTC. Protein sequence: CASSQNTGDEQYF.

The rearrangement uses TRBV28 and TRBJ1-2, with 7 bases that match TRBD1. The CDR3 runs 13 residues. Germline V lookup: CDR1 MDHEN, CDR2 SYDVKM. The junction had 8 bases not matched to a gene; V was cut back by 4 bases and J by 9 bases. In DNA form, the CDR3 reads TGTGCCAGCAGTTCTCGGGACAGTCGGAGCTACACCTTC. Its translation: CASSSRDSRSYTF.

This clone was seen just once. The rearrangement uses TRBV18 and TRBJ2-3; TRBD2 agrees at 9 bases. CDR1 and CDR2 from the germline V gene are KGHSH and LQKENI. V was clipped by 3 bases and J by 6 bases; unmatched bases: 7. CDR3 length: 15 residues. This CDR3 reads CASSPTSGSYDTQYF. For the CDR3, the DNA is TGTGCCAGCTCACCGACTAGCGGATCCTATGATACGCAGTATTTT.

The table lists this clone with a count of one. Written as DNA, the CDR3 is TGTGCCAGCTCAAGTCCCTGGGAGGGGGTTGACACTGAAGCTTTCTTT. Its translation is CASSSPWEGVDTEAFF. J is TRBJ1-1 and V is TRBV18, with a tentative D call TRBD1 (6 bases). Germline V gives CDR1 KGHSH, CDR2 LQKENI. Trimming removed 5 bases from V and 3 bases from J, with 19 bases in between. The CDR3 extends over 16 amino acids.

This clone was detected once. As DNA, the CDR3 is TGTGCCTGGAGTACAAGACAGGGGGGAATTGCTGAAGCTTTCTTT. As protein: CAWSTRQGGIAEAFF. The chain employs TRBV30 and TRBJ1-1; 9 positions agree with TRBD1. Germline CDR1 reads GTSNPN; CDR2 reads SVGIG (reference sequence). The ends lost 2 bases at V and 6 bases at J; junction bases unmatched: 10. The CDR3 runs to 15 residues.

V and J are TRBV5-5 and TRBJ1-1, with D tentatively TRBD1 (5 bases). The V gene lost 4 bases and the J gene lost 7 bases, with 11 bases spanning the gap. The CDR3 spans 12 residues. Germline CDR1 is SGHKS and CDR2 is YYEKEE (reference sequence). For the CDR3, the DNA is TGTGCCAGCAGCAGGCGGGACGGTGAAGCTTTCTTT. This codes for CASSRRDGEAFF.

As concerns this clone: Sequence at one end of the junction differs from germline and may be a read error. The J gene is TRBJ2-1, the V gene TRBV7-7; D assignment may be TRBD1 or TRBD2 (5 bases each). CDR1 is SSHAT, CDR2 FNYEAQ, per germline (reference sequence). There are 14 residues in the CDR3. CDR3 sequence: CASSLGVASQEQFF. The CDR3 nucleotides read TGTGCTAGCAGCTTAGGGGTGGCTAGCCAGGAGCAGTTCTTC.

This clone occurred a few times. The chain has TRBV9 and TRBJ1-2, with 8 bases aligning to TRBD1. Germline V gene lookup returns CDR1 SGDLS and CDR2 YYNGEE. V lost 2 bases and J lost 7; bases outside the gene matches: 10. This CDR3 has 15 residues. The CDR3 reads CASSVTHRGTTGYTF. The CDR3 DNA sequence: TGTGCCAGCAGCGTTACTCACAGGGGGACCACTGGCTACACCTTC.

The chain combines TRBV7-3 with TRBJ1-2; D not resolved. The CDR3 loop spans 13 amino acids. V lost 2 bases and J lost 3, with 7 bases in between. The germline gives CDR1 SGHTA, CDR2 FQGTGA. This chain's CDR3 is CASSLSGDYGYTF. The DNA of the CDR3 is TGTGCCAGCAGCTTATCTGGAGACTATGGCTACACCTTC.

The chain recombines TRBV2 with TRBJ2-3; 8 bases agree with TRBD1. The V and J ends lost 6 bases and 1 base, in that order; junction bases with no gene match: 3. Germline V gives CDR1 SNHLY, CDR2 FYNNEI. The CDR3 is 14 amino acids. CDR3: CASSRGPGTDTQYF. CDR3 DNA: TGTGCCAGCAGCAGGGGGCCTGGCACAGATACGCAGTATTTT.

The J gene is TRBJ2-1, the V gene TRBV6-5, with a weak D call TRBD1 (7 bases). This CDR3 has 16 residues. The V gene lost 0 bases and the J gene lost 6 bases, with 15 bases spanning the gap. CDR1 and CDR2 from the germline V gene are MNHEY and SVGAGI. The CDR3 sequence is CASSYSAGQPPNEQFF. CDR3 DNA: TGTGCCAGCAGTTACTCGGCGGGACAGCCCCCCAATGAGCAGTTCTTC.